The source of this TCR beta chain is a study of blood T cell repertoires in COVID-19. TCRdb's table, derived via immunoSEQ multiplex PCR, lists solely in-frame clones and lacks some. The sample consists of some 250,000 clones, roughly 93% of them appearing once. The germline CDR1 and CDR2 sequences are SGDLS and YYNGEE. V lost 0 bases, J lost 2 bases, and 4 bases stayed unmatched. The CDR3 has 15 amino acids. Self-reported history from a screening survey and questionnaire set each donor's cohort. The sample comprised PBMCs or T cells enriched from blood (not recorded which). The chain has TRBV9 and TRBJ2-5, with 7 bases aligning to TRBD2. This sequence was found in a woman between 40 and 50 years old with acute COVID-19. CDR3 protein: CASSVGAGLQETQYF. The CDR3 nucleotides read TGTGCCAGCAGCGTAGGAGCGGGATTACAAGAGACCCAGTACTTC.